Detailed here is one T cell receptor (beta chain). Germline trimming cut 2 bases from V and 7 bases from J; bases unmatched to any gene: 7. CDR3 length: 14 amino acids. Germline-derived CDR1 and CDR2 are SGHTA and FQGNSA. Using immunoSEQ multiplex PCR, the repertoire was profiled, and TCRdb retains in-frame clones only, with some absent. Of 35,000 to 50,000 clones detected, 80% to 90% appear once; the ten largest clones hold 1% to 1.5%. The data stem from a study of blood T cell repertoires in COVID-19. Study-level information: T cells, B-cell-depleted T cells, or PBMCs supplied cDNA or gDNA.

Sequenced: peripheral blood. The chain has TRBV7-2 and TRBJ1-2; 7 nucleotides match TRBD1. The receptor was isolated from a woman in her thirties or forties with acute or convalescent COVID-19. The CDR3 bases are TGTGCCAGCAGCTTATATCGACAGGGCGGTGGCTACACCTTC. This codes for CASSLYRQGGGYTF.